These 28 T cell receptor beta chains were all obtained from the same sample, sequenced in a study of Tregs in tolerant kidney transplant recipients. This table comes from immunoSEQ multiplex PCR, and its TCRdb copy is limited to in-frame clones, with some not included. This table has tens of thousands of clones, roughly 98% appearing once. The sequencing used Tregs from blood, collected before the transplant. The receptors were gathered from a human donor who received a combined kidney and bone marrow transplant.

This clone came up once. The V gene is TRBV5-1, the J gene TRBJ1-3, with no clear D. The CDR3 is 15 residues long. The V gene's germline CDR1 is SGHRS and CDR2 YFSETQ. Deletions cut 5 bases from V and 1 base from J, with 13 bases between. CDR3 DNA sequence: TGCGCCAGCAGAACGGGATGGGGTTCTGGAAACACCATATATTTT. Amino acids: CASRTGWGSGNTIYF.

The rearrangement uses TRBV27 and TRBJ1-1, with 11 bases that match TRBD1. Per germline, CDR1 MNHEY and CDR2 SMNVEV (reference sequence). The junction had 9 bases not matched to a gene; V was cut back by 5 bases and J by 7 bases. The CDR3 contains 15 residues. The CDR3 protein is CASSPRDRGKREAFF. The CDR3 DNA reads TGTGCCAGCAGTCCCCGGGACAGGGGGAAGCGTGAAGCTTTCTTT.

The chain links TRBV4-3 to TRBJ2-1; 8 bases align to TRBD2. Germline CDR1 is LGHNA and CDR2 is YSLEER. The CDR3 length is 14 residues. V lost 0 bases to trimming and J lost 12 bases; unmatched junction nucleotides: 7. CDR3 sequence reads: CASSQDPTGTRQFF. The CDR3 bases are TGCGCCAGCAGCCAAGATCCGACTGGGACTAGGCAGTTCTTC.

The chain links TRBV6-6 to TRBJ1-3, with TRBD1 matching 7 bases. This CDR3 region has 14 residues. CDR1 and CDR2 (germline): MNHNY, SVGAGI (reference sequence). V lost 6 bases to trimming and J lost 8 bases; unmatched junction nucleotides: 10. The CDR3 nucleotides read TGTGCCAGCAGATATGGACAGGCCCTCTACACCATATATTTT. It yields the protein CASRYGQALYTIYF.

V is TRBV2 and J is TRBJ1-5; TRBD1 matches at 9 bases. The V and J ends lost 6 bases and 7 bases, in that order; junction bases with no gene match: 4. CDR1 is SNHLY and CDR2 is FYNNEI in the germline V gene. The CDR3 loop spans 13 amino acids. The CDR3 coding sequence is TGTGCCAGCAGGGGACAGGGCGGGCAGCCCCAGCATTTT. It translates to CASRGQGGQPQHF.

The rearrangement links TRBV4-1 to TRBJ1-5; the D gene is possibly TRBD1 (5 bases). The CDR3 covers 14 residues. The germline V gene encodes CDR1 MGHRA and CDR2 YSYEKL. V shed 0 bases and J shed 6 bases, with 9 bases lying between them. The DNA for the CDR3 is TGCGCCAGCAGCCAAGAGGGGGGGGTTCAGCCCCAGCATTTT. Translating gives CASSQEGGVQPQHF.

The chain recombines TRBV7-8 with TRBJ2-1; 11 nucleotides line up with TRBD2. Germline lookup yields CDR1 SGHVS and CDR2 FQNEAQ. This CDR3 is 17 amino acids long. The J segment lost 8 bases and the V segment lost 2 bases, leaving 11 bases of the junction unmatched. CDR3 sequence reads: CASSLLAGGVSNDEQFF. DNA of the CDR3: TGTGCCAGCAGCTTACTAGCGGGGGGTGTATCAAACGATGAGCAGTTCTTC.

This chain links TRBV28 with TRBJ2-7; D remains unclear. This CDR3 is built from 12 residues. The V and J ends lost 10 bases and 0 bases respectively, with 10 bases between them. CDR1 is MDHEN, CDR2 SYDVKM, per germline. The CDR3 bases are TGTGCCACCAGATCGAGCTCCTACGAGCAGTACTTC. Encoded protein: CATRSSSYEQYF.

V and J are TRBV7-6 and TRBJ2-2; no firm D call. The CDR3 extends over 16 amino acids. The V and J ends lost 2 bases and 0 bases respectively, with 10 bases between them. Germline V CDR1 and CDR2: SGHVS, FNYEAQ. The CDR3 is CASSLILRPNTGELFF. Written as DNA, the CDR3 is TGTGCCAGCAGCTTAATTCTCAGGCCGAACACCGGGGAGCTGTTTTTT.

The V gene is TRBV2, the J gene TRBJ1-2, with D hard to call. The germline V and J ends were trimmed by 4 bases and 4 bases, with 4 bases remaining between them. The CDR3 sequence is 11 residues long. Germline V gene lookup returns CDR1 SNHLY and CDR2 FYNNEI. CDR3 DNA sequence: TGTGCCAGCAGTGCACTCTATGGCTACACCTTC. This encodes CASSALYGYTF.

The chain couples TRBV14 to TRBJ2-2; TRBD2 might be the D (5 bases). The V end lost 0 bases, the J end lost 6 bases, and 11 bases lay between the germline ends. This CDR3 contains 15 residues. Germline V gene lookup returns CDR1 SGHDN and CDR2 FVKESK. CDR3 bases: TGTGCCAGCAGCCAAGATTTGGTACTAGCCGGGGAGCTGTTTTTT. It specifies CASSQDLVLAGELFF.

Worth noting for this clone: The same CDR3 also results from other DNA sequences found in this sample. The chain links TRBV12-5 to TRBJ2-3; D ambiguous. CDR1 LGHNT and CDR2 FRNRAP come from the germline V gene. There are 11 residues in the CDR3. The V gene lost 7 bases and the J gene lost 3 bases, with 5 bases spanning the gap. The CDR3 reads CASAQTDTQYF. CDR3 in DNA: TGTGCTAGTGCCCAGACAGATACGCAGTATTTT.

This clone was found once. At one end the junction does not follow the germline gene, possibly because of a read error. The J gene is TRBJ2-5, the V gene TRBV7-2; TRBD2 agrees at 11 bases. This CDR3 is 16 amino acids long. CDR1 is SGHTA, CDR2 FQGNSA, per germline. Written as DNA, the CDR3 is TGTGCCAGCAGCTTAGATAGCGGGGGGGCTCTAGAGCCCCAGTACTTC. Amino acids: CASSLDSGGALEPQYF.

The rearrangement links TRBV10-2 to TRBJ2-5; D gene unclear. There are 12 residues in the CDR3. The V end was cut by 11 bases, the J end by 1 base, with 11 bases between. Germline V gene sequence: CDR1 WSHSY, CDR2 SAAADI. As DNA, the CDR3 is TGCGCCTCGAGATCCTTCCAAGAGACCCAGTACTTC. Its protein is CASRSFQETQYF.

The chain is built from TRBV30 and TRBJ2-7; 9 nucleotides align to TRBD2. This CDR3 comprises 13 residues. CDR1 and CDR2 from the germline V gene are GTSNPN and SVGIG (reference sequence). V was clipped by 5 bases and J by 1 base; unmatched bases: 3. CDR3 DNA sequence: TGTGCCTGGGCCCTAGCGGGATCCTACGAGCAGTACTTC. The encoded protein is CAWALAGSYEQYF.

This chain uses TRBV7-2 with TRBJ1-5; 10 bases are shared with TRBD1. Per the germline V gene, CDR1 is SGHTA and CDR2 is FQGNSA. The CDR3 runs to 16 residues. Trimming cost V 4 bases and J 3 bases; bases outside gene matches: 6. The CDR3 bases are TGTGCCAGCAGCTCTGGGGACAGGGGTTTCAATCAGCCCCAGCATTTT. Residues: CASSSGDRGFNQPQHF.

This chain connects TRBV9 to TRBJ2-1; D perhaps matches TRBD1 (7 bases). From germline, CDR1 is SGDLS and CDR2 YYNGEE. The CDR3 extends over 17 amino acids. V lost 0 bases, J lost 0 bases, and 13 bases lay in between. The CDR3 here is CASSVDPGGGSYNEQFF. In DNA form, the CDR3 reads TGTGCCAGCAGCGTAGACCCAGGGGGAGGCTCCTACAATGAGCAGTTCTTC.

Only one count was recorded for this clone. The chain links TRBV2 to TRBJ2-7, with 8 bases identical to TRBD1. The germline V gene has CDR1 SNHLY and CDR2 FYNNEI. The length of the CDR3 is 15 residues. V shed 6 bases, J shed 5 bases, and the junction held 12 bases outside the gene matches. The CDR3 nucleotides read TGTGCCAGCAGCCGCACTCGGACAGGGAGAAACGAGCAGTACTTC. Amino acids: CASSRTRTGRNEQYF.

The chain carries TRBV29-1 and TRBJ2-5, with TRBD1 identical over 9 bases. CDR3 length: 15 amino acids. Germline loops: CDR1 SQVTM, CDR2 ANQGSEA. The ends lost 2 bases at V and 7 bases at J; junction bases unmatched: 11. The CDR3 sequence is CSVEIRDRVRGTQYF. The CDR3 coding sequence is TGCAGCGTTGAAATCCGGGACAGGGTGAGGGGGACCCAGTACTTC.

V is TRBV4-1 and J is TRBJ1-3, with D perhaps matching TRBD1 (6 bases). CDR1 MGHRA and CDR2 YSYEKL come from the germline V gene. The CDR3 is 17 amino acids. Trimming removed 0 bases at V and 4 bases at J, with 16 bases between. In DNA form, the CDR3 reads TGCGCCAGCAGCCAAGATAGCCAACAGGGCCCCGGAAACACCATATATTTT. It specifies CASSQDSQQGPGNTIYF.

The CDR3 here is CAWSLRVNEAFF. DNA for the CDR3: TGTGCCTGGAGTCTCAGGGTGAATGAAGCTTTCTTT. The chain uses TRBV30 and TRBJ1-1, with D tentatively TRBD1 (5 bases). The length of the CDR3 is 12 residues. Per the germline V gene, CDR1 is GTSNPN and CDR2 is SVGIG (reference sequence). V was shortened by 2 bases and J by 7 bases, with 11 bases between the two germline ends.

The V call is TRBV10-3, the J call TRBJ1-3, with TRBD1 matching over 11 bases. Germline-derived CDR1 and CDR2 are ENHRY and SYGVKD. The CDR3 length is 14 residues. After removal of 3 bases from V and 7 bases from J, the junction contained 2 bases not matched to a gene. The CDR3 coding sequence is TGTGCCATCAGTGATTGGGACAGGGGGAACACCATATATTTT. As protein: CAISDWDRGNTIYF.

The chain couples TRBV19 to TRBJ2-5, with 10 bases fitting TRBD2. J gave up 4 bases and V 1 base, and 6 bases lay outside the gene matches. The CDR3 has 16 residues. Per the germline V gene, CDR1 is LNHDA and CDR2 is SQIVND (reference sequence). CDR3 bases: TGTGCCAGTAGTATAGGAGCGGGAGGGACACCAGAGACCCAGTACTTC. It translates to CASSIGAGGTPETQYF.

J is TRBJ2-7 and V is TRBV6-1, with TRBD2 matching 7 bases. There are 11 residues in the CDR3. V trimming: 3 bases; J trimming: 12 bases; junction bases outside the gene matches: 5. In germline, CDR1 is MNHNS, CDR2 SASEGT. The DNA of the CDR3 is TGTGCCAGCAGTGATTGGGGGGGACCGTACTTC. It codes for CASSDWGGPYF.

The chain is built from TRBV2 and TRBJ1-1; no clear D gene. Per the germline V gene, CDR1 is SNHLY and CDR2 is FYNNEI. The CDR3 covers 13 residues. V gave up 4 bases and J gave up 3 bases, with 9 bases separating them. The CDR3 nucleotides are TGTGCCAGCAGTGGTCGGGTGTACACTGAAGCTTTCTTT. Translating gives CASSGRVYTEAFF.

The J gene is TRBJ2-7, the V gene TRBV6-5; 8 nucleotides agree with TRBD1. Per germline, CDR1 MNHEY and CDR2 SVGAGI. The CDR3 has 15 residues. Germline trimming cut 5 bases from V and 3 bases from J; bases unmatched to any gene: 9. CDR3 in amino acids: CASSGSGTGRYEQYF. The DNA for the CDR3 is TGTGCCAGCAGTGGCTCCGGGACAGGACGCTACGAGCAGTACTTC.

CDR3 DNA: TGCGCCAGCAGCTCCCCAGGCTACAATGAGCAGTTCTTC. Residues: CASSSPGYNEQFF. V gene TRBV5-1 combines with J gene TRBJ2-1; D not resolved. The CDR3 sequence is 13 residues long. The germline V and J ends were trimmed by 3 bases and 3 bases, with 7 bases remaining between them. The germline gives CDR1 SGHRS, CDR2 YFSETQ.

In its sample, this clone was seen once. One end of the junction varies from germline; a read error may be responsible. The chain is built from TRBV6-1 and TRBJ2-3; TRBD1 matches 7 bases. Germline CDR1 MNHNS, CDR2 SASEGT. The CDR3 is made up of 12 amino acids. CDR3: CASSEGTGTNLF. Written as DNA, the CDR3 is TGTGCCAGCAGTGAAGGGACAGGAACGAACCTTTTT.